The sequence of this TCR beta chain was determined in a study of cytomegalovirus exposure and HLA in healthy donors. The wider study: A data release that came early held 75 million to 85 million unique TCRs from HLA-typed donors.

Points on this clone: Its antigen is not identified.

This CDR3 contains 15 residues. Trimming stripped 5 bases from V and 6 bases from J, with 16 bases between. Germline V gene lookup returns CDR1 SGHVS and CDR2 FQNEAQ. PCR primers comprised 60 Vbeta and 13 Jbeta primers. Repertoires were generated with immunoSEQ multiplex PCR, while TCRdb's copy carries only in-frame clones and drops some. The sample lists more than 150,000 clones; roughly 77% were seen once. The donors gave bone marrow, and they were healthy. General study findings and limits: Reportedly, a later analysis found an Asian-associated ancestry cluster had fewer N-insertions than the roughly 700-donor mean. In a later analysis, across HLA loci, associated TCR counts were highest for DRB1, lowest for HLA-C.

The chain is built from TRBV7-8 and TRBJ1-4, with D perhaps matching TRBD1 (6 bases). The sample was PBMCs. The receptor comes from a woman aged 30 to 39 in good health and CMV-seronegative. For the CDR3, the DNA is TGTGCCAGCAGCCCTAGGGCGGGGGCAGATGAAAAACTGTTTTTT. This encodes CASSPRAGADEKLFF.